This TCR beta chain was sequenced during a study of CD8 T cells in ankylosing spondylitis. Whole-study results and caveats: Blood of patients with ankylosing spondylitis appeared to be characterized by a TCR beta motif of eight highly homologous variants.

This clonotype was seen many times. What it binds is not known. The V gene's germline CDR1 is LGHDT and CDR2 YNNKEL (reference sequence). Germline trimming cut 4 bases from V and 5 bases from J; bases unmatched to any gene: 7. The CDR3 is 16 amino acids. TCRdb passed the 5' RACE reads through MiXCR, listing each CDR3 protein once. The repertoire holds 230,000 or so distinct CDR3 sequences, with around 25% as singletons. The receptor comes from a male donor with ankylosing spondylitis or in good health (not recorded which). Sequenced sample: blood, either unsorted or a sorted T cell fraction (not recorded which). The chain links TRBV3-1 to TRBJ2-3, with 12 positions matching TRBD1. The DNA of the CDR3 is TGTGCCAGCAGCCCTGGGGACAGGGGGCGGGTAGATACGCAGTATTTT. Residues: CASSPGDRGRVDTQYF.